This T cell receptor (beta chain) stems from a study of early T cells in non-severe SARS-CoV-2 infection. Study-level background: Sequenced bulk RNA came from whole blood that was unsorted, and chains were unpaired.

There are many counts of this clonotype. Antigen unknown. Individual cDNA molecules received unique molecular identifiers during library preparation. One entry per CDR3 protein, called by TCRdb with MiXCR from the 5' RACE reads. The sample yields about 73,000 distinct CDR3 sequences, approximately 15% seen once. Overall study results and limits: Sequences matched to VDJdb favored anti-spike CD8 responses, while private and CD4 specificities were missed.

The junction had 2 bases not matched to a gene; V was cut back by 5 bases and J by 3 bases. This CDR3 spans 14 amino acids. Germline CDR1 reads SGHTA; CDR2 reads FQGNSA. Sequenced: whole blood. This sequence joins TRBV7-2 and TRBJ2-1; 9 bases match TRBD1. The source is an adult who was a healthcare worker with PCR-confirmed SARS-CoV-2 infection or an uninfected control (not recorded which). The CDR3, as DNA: TGTGCCAGCAGCAGGACAGGGGTCTACAATGAGCAGTTCTTC. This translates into CASSRTGVYNEQFF.